This T cell receptor beta chain was retrieved from a study of CD8 T cells in Susac syndrome. V was cut by 1 base and J by 2 bases, with 11 bases left in between. The germline V gene encodes CDR1 LNHNV and CDR2 YYDKDF (reference sequence). This CDR3 is built from 15 residues. This clonotype was seen a single time. The RNA, roughly 0.45 to 1 ug, was put through reverse transcription using random hexamers. Amplification of TCR beta CDR3 was carried out by immunoSEQ multiplex PCR, which covered 54 Vbeta and 13 Jbeta segments. MiXCR, run by TCRdb on the immunoSEQ multiplex PCR reads, gives a single entry per CDR3 protein. The table lists 150,000 to 200,000 distinct CDR3 sequences, over 85% of them singletons.

V gene TRBV15 combines with J gene TRBJ2-5; D might be TRBD1 or TRBD2, each matching 5 bases. This receptor was taken from a human donor in good health. Sequences were obtained from CD4+ T cells from PBMCs. CDR3 sequence: CATSRGGAQQETQYF. The CDR3 DNA follows: TGTGCCACCAGCAGAGGAGGGGCCCAACAAGAGACCCAGTACTTC.